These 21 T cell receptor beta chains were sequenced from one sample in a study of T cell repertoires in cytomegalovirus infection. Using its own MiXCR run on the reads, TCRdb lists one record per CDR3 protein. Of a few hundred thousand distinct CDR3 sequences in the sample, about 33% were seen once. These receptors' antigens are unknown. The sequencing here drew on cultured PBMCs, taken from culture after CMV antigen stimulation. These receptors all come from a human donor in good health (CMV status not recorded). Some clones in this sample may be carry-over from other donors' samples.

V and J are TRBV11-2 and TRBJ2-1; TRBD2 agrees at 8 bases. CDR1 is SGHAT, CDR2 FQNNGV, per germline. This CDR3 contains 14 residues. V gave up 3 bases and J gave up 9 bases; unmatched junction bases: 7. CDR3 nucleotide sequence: TGTGCCAGCAGCTTCCTTAGCGGGACGGTTGAGCAGTTCTTC. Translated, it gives CASSFLSGTVEQFF.

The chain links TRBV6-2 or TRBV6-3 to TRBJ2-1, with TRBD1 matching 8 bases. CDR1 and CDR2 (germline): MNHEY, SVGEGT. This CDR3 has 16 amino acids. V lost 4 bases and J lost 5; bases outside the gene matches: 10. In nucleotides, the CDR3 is TGTGCCAGCAGTTTCACCAGGGGGCTGTTTGACAATGAGCAGTTCTTC. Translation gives CASSFTRGLFDNEQFF.

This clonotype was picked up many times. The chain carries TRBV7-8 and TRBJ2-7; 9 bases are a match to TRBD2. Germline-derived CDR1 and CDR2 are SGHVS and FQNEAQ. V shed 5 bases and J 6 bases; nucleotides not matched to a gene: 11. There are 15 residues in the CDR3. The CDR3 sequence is CASSPKSGRNGEQYF. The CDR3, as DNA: TGTGCCAGCAGCCCAAAGAGCGGGAGGAACGGCGAGCAGTACTTC.

CDR3 bases: TGCAGTGCTACTCGAGCGGGAGCCTCCTACAATGAGCAGTTCTTC. Protein sequence: CSATRAGASYNEQFF. The V and J genes are TRBV20-1 and TRBJ2-1; 8 nucleotides match TRBD2. CDR1 is DFQATT and CDR2 is SNEGSKA in the germline V gene (reference sequence). Germline trimming cut 4 bases from V and 0 bases from J; bases unmatched to any gene: 5. This CDR3 region has 15 residues.

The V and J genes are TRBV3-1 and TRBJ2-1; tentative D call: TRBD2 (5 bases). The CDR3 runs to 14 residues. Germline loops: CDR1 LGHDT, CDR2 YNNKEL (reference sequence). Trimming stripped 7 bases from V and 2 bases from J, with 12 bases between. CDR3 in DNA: TGTGCCAGCACCCGGACTTTCACCTACAATGAGCAGTTCTTC. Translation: CASTRTFTYNEQFF.

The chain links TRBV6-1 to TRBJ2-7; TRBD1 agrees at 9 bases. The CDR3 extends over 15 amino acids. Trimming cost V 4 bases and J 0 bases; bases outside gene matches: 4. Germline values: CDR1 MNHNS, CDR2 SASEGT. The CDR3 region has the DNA TGTGCCAGCAGTGGAGACAGGGGGTTCTCCTACGAGCAGTACTTC. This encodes CASSGDRGFSYEQYF.

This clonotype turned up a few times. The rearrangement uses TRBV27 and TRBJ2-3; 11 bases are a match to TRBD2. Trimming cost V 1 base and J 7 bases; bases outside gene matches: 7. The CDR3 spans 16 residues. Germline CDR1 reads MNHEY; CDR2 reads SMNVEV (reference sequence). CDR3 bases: TGTGCCAGCAGTTTATTTGCGGCTAGCGGGAGGTATACGCAGTATTTT. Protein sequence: CASSLFAASGRYTQYF.

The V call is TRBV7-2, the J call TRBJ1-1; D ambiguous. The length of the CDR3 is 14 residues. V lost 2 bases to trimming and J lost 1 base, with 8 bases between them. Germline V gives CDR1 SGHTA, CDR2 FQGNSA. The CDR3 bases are TGTGCCAGCAGCTTAAAATCACAGAACACTGAAGCTTTCTTT. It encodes CASSLKSQNTEAFF.

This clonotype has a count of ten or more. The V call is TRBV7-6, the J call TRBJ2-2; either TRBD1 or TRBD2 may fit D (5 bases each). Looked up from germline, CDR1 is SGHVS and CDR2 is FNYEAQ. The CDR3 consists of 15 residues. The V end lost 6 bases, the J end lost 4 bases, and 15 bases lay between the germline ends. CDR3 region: CASSGTATSTGELFF. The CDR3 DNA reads TGTGCCAGCAGTGGGACCGCCACCTCCACCGGGGAGCTGTTTTTT.

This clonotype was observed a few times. In nucleotides, the CDR3 is TGTGCCAGTATCCCGTGGGGGGACACTGAAGCTTTCTTT. Translation: CASIPWGDTEAFF. The chain has TRBV19 and TRBJ1-1, with a tentative D call TRBD1 (5 bases). The CDR3 is 13 amino acids. V was pared by 7 bases and J by 3 bases, with 12 bases between. Germline V gene sequence: CDR1 LNHDA, CDR2 SQIVND (reference sequence).

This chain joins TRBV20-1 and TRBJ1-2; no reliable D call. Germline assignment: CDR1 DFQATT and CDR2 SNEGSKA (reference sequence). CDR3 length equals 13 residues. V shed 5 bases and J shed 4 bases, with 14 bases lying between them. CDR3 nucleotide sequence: TGCAGTGCTGGCCTAGACAAAAGCTATGGCTACACCTTC. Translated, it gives CSAGLDKSYGYTF.

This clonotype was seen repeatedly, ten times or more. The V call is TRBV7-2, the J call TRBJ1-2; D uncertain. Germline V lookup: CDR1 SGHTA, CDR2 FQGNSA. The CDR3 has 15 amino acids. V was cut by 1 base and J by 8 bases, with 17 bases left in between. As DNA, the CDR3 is TGTGCCAGCAGCTTAGTATTAATCGGGAGGAGGGGCTACACCTTC. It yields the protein CASSLVLIGRRGYTF.

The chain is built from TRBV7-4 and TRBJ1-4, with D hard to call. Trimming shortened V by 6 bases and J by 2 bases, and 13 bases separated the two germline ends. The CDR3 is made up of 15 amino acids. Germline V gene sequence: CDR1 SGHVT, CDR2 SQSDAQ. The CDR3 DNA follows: TGTGCCAGCAGTAAAGGACGGGCGACTAATGAAAAACTGTTTTTT. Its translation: CASSKGRATNEKLFF.

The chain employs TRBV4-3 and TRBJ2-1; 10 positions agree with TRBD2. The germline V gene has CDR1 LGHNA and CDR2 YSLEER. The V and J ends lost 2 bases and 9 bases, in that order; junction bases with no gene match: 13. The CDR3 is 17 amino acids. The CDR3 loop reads CASSQTVGLAGVSEQFF. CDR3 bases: TGCGCCAGCAGCCAAACCGTCGGGCTAGCGGGAGTAAGTGAGCAGTTCTTC.

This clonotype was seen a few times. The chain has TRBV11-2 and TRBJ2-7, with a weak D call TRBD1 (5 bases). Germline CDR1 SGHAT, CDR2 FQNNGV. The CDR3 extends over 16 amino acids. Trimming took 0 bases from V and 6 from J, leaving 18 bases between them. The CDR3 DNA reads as TGTGCCAGCAGCTTAGAATTTGGTACAGGCCCCGGCGAGCAGTACGTC. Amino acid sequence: CASSLEFGTGPGEQYV.

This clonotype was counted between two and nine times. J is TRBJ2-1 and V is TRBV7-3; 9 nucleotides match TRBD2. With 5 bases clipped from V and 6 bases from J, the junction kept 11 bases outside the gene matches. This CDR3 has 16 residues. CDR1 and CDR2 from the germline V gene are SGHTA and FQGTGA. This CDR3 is CASSRRSGSGGNEQFF. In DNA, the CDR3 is TGTGCCAGCAGCCGACGTAGCGGGAGTGGAGGCAATGAGCAGTTCTTC.

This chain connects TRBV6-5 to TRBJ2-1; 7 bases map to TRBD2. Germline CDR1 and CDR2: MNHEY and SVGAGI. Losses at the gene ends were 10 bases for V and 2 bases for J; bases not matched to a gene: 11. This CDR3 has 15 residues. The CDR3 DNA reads TGTGCCACCCGTTCGAGGGAGGGCCCCTACAATGAGCAGTTCTTC. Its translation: CATRSREGPYNEQFF.

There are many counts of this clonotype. CDR3 sequence (DNA): TGTGCCAGCAGCCCCCAAGGGGGCGAGACCATATATTTT. This translates into CASSPQGGETIYF. The chain combines TRBV7-2 with TRBJ1-3, with 7 nucleotides matching TRBD1. CDR1 is SGHTA, CDR2 FQGNSA, per germline. This CDR3 has 13 residues. The V segment lost 5 bases and the J segment 10 bases; nucleotides outside the gene matches: 8.

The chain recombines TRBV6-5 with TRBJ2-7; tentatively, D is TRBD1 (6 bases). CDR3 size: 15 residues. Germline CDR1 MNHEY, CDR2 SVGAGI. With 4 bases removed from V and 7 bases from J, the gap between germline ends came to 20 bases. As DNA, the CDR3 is TGTGCCAGCAGTTCTCCACCGGGACAAAGGAGAGAGCAGTACTTC. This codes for CASSSPPGQRREQYF.

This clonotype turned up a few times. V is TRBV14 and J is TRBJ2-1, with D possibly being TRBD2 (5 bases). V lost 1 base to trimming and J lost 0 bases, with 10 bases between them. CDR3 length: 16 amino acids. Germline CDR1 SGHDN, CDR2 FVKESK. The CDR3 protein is CASSQGEGSSYNEQFF. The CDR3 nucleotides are TGTGCCAGCAGCCAAGGAGAGGGCAGCTCCTACAATGAGCAGTTCTTC. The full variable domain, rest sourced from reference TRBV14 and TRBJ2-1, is EAGVTQFPSHSVIEKGQTVTLRCDPISGHDNLYWYRRVMGKEIKFLLHFVKESKQDESGMPNNRFLAERTGGTYSTLKVQPAELEDSGVYFCASSQGEGSSYNEQFFGPGTRLTVL.

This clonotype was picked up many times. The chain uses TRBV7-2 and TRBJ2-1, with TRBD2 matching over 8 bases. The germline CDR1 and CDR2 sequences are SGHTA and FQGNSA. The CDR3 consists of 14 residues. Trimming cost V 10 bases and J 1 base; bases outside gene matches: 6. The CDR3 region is CATRREVSYNEQFF. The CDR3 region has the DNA TGTGCCACTAGGCGGGAGGTTTCCTACAATGAGCAGTTCTTC. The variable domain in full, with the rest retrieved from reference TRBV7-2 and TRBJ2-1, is GAGVSQSPSNKVTEKGKDVELRCDPISGHTALYWYRQSLGQGLEFLIYFQGNSAPDKSGLPSDRFSAERTGGSVSTLTIQRTQQEDSAVYLCATRREVSYNEQFFGPGTRLTVL.